Ten or more counts support the clone carrying this T cell receptor (beta chain). What it binds is not known. The data derive from a study of read filtering for tumor transcriptome and immune sequencing. Study context: Per sample, TCR-region reads ranged about 3.5 to 11 million by IR-seq, 85 to 1273 by RNA-seq. Study-level results: Single-read clonotypes: approximately 87% of IR-seq clonotypes (around 4% of reads), roughly 70% of RNA-seq clonotypes (nearly 45% of reads). IR-seq and RNA-seq agreed better without single-read clonotypes.

Germline V gene sequence: CDR1 MGHRA, CDR2 YSYEKL. Trimming stripped 0 bases from V and 6 bases from J, with 6 bases between. The CDR3 loop spans 13 amino acids. The library was built from about 400 ng RNA with molecular barcoded adaptors for alpha/delta and beta/gamma chains. Via MiXCR, TCRdb re-called the reads, giving one row per CDR3 protein. This table holds about 38,000 distinct CDR3 sequences, roughly an eighth found once. The chain combines TRBV4-1 with TRBJ2-1; D gene unclear. The receptor was derived from a donor at least 40 years old with multiple myeloma. The specimen sequenced was a population of CD138-negative cells sorted from bone marrow. The CDR3 coding sequence is TGCGCCAGCAGCCAAGATCGACCCAATGAGCAGTTCTTC. Protein product: CASSQDRPNEQFF.